The present TCR beta chain was sequenced within a study of T cells in Graves' hyperthyroidism and ophthalmopathy (dated by TCRdb to between 2018 and 2021). About the investigation overall: TCR V-J signatures able to tell the groups apart were searched for in a discovery cohort of around 95 patients, of whom roughly 42 had Graves' ophthalmopathy and roughly 59 had stable Graves' hyperthyroidism. After sampling, hyperthyroidism patients received methimazole starting at 30 mg daily, and ophthalmopathy patients received high-dose intravenous methylprednisolone. The 90 or so discovery patients were randomly split 7:3 into training and test sets. The study also compared thyroid tissue and blood T-cell repertoires from about six Graves' hyperthyroidism patients. Whether ophthalmopathy could be predicted prospectively was tested in an independent validation cohort made up of approximately 19 hyperthyroidism patients plus 17 patients who later progressed to ophthalmopathy. The paper reports TCR Vbeta CDR3 sequencing of roughly 140 peripheral blood samples: over 40 ophthalmopathy, around 80 hyperthyroidism and some 17 progressor patients.

As concerns this clonotype: This receptor's antigen is unknown. Per-base quality was not reported, and no clone a single base away is much larger than it.

Study-wide conclusions, independent of this receptor: No statistical method was used to set the sample size in advance, and investigators knew the group allocation. In validation, the model predicted progression to ophthalmopathy with roughly 70% sensitivity and around 72% specificity, a median of approximately 6.7 months before onset. In cross-validation, a model built on a 13 V-J signature told ophthalmopathy apart from stable hyperthyroidism with approximately 90% sensitivity and approximately 81% specificity, and in testing the same model reached 80%/75%. Most expanded thyroid clonotypes (frequency above 0.001) were also found in blood, which suggests that blood repertoires may mirror thyroid immune responses.

Any patient with an uncontrolled infection, another autoimmune disease, pregnancy or lactation was excluded. Diagnoses were based on clinical symptoms, serum thyroxine and TRAb, thyroid ultrasound and orbital computed tomography. Trizol reagent was used to extract total RNA, and RNA quality was then checked on an Agilent 2100 Bioanalyzer. The CDR3 starts with the cysteine, ends with the phenylalanine, and has 18 residues. Only CDR3 DNA is held: 54 bases, read in frame from base 1. Trimming accounts for 4 bases at V and 0 bases at J, while the number of junction bases matched to no gene is 14. The germline V gene specifies MNHEY as CDR1 and SVGAGI as CDR2. The TCR beta CDR3 regions were amplified from the RNA transcripts. For the first round of RT-PCR on the TCR CDR3, the HTBI primer set was used together with the Qiagen OneStep RT-PCR kit. Libraries were constructed in a second round of multiplex PCR, after which size selection and purification were carried out. Libraries were sequenced paired-end with 100 bp reads on an Illumina HiSeq2000. The published analysis was carried out like this. SOAPnuke was used to process the raw data, removing reads that contained adapters or uncalled bases, had a mean Phred below 15, or lacked an exact match to the constant primer or identifier. High-quality paired reads were merged with COPE v1.2.5, and unique nucleotide sequences were defined as clonotypes. Clonotypes were aligned to IMGT TRBV, TRBD and TRBJ reference segments using MiTCR v1.1. The analysis was restricted to V-J combinations with a frequency above 0.0001, which together covered over 99% of the repertoires. The TCS score was defined as F50 (clonal expansion) divided by E x V (chaos), with BLOSUM62-based TCRdist calculated between CDR3 peptides within each V-J. Welch's t-statistics and random forest reduced some 510 V-J features to 10 to 15, which were used in a naive Bayes classifier (R e1071). The Morisita-Horn index was used to measure how similar the thyroid and blood repertoires were. TCRdb passed the public sequencing reads through fastp at Q25 and MiXCR, retaining productive beta sequences. Each CDR3 protein gets just one entry, which takes the most common genes and DNA from the rows behind it. The V and J calls and clone size come from TCRdb's table, not from the authors' own analysis. Counted in this sample were roughly 500,000 distinct CDR3 sequences; 40% to 55% of them appeared once. 15% to 20% of the sample rests with the top ten.

This sequence originates from an adult woman with Graves' disease, either hyperthyroidism or ophthalmopathy (not recorded which). The sample comprised peripheral blood or thyroid tissue (not recorded which). In this chain, TRBV6-5 is recombined with TRBJ1-1, and 7 bases in between align with TRBD1. Here is the DNA: TGTGCCAGCAGTTTCTACTCTGGGAAGGGACAGCTGAACACTGAAGCTTTCTTT. This codes for CASSFYSGKGQLNTEAFF.